These 14 T cell receptor beta chains share one sample of origin, sequenced in a study of CD8+ T cells in alopecia areata. Treatment given: oral pan-JAK inhibitor, 5-10 mg twice daily. As the sequencing template, cDNA was produced by extracting RNA and reverse transcribing it. Libraries were prepared by immunoSEQ multiplex PCR; TCRdb keeps only in-frame clonotypes and omits some of them. The sample includes 95,000 to 100,000 clones, about 60% of them seen just once. Here the sequenced sample was CD8+ T cells sorted from blood, taken at approximately week 55, from a patient treated with tofacitinib. These receptor sequences come from a human donor with alopecia areata.

This sequence joins TRBV7-9 and TRBJ2-1, with D hard to call. V was trimmed by 5 bases and J by 3 bases, leaving 5 bases between them. Germline loops: CDR1 SEHNR, CDR2 FQNEAQ (reference sequence). The CDR3 spans 12 residues. CDR3 region: CASSIDYNEQFF. The CDR3 DNA sequence: TGTGCCAGCAGCATCGACTACAATGAGCAGTTCTTC.

There are a few counts of this clone. The chain has TRBV15 and TRBJ2-2, with D hard to call. Between the trimmed V and J ends, which lost 4 bases and 7 bases, there was a span of 13 bases. The length of the CDR3 is 14 residues. Germline CDR1 reads LNHNV; CDR2 reads YYDKDF (reference sequence). CDR3 in DNA: TGTGCCACCAGCACTGATACTGAGCACGGGGAGCTGTTTTTT. Residues: CATSTDTEHGELFF.

This rearrangement joins TRBV10-3 to TRBJ2-7, with D possibly TRBD2 on 5 matching bases. The ends were cut back, 2 bases at V and 3 bases at J, with 14 bases in the middle. The CDR3 is 15 amino acids. Per germline, CDR1 ENHRY and CDR2 SYGVKD. The CDR3 region is CAISEGSSQLYEQYF. For the CDR3, the DNA is TGTGCCATCAGTGAGGGGAGCTCTCAACTCTACGAGCAGTACTTC.

The chain recombines TRBV9 with TRBJ1-6; no definite D call. The V end lost 1 base, the J end lost 5 bases, and 7 bases lay between the germline ends. The CDR3 sequence is 14 residues long. CDR1 is SGDLS, CDR2 YYNGEE, per germline. CDR3 sequence reads: CASSVQINNSPLHF. The DNA of the CDR3 is TGTGCCAGCAGCGTACAGATTAATAATTCACCCCTCCACTTT.

J is TRBJ1-2 and V is TRBV9; D uncertain. Germline lookup yields CDR1 SGDLS and CDR2 YYNGEE. CDR3 length: 14 residues. Trimming shortened V by 3 bases and J by 4 bases, and 13 bases separated the two germline ends. For the CDR3, the DNA is TGTGCCAGCAGCGAAAACCCCCAGGTCTATGGCTACACCTTC. Encoded protein: CASSENPQVYGYTF.

The J gene is TRBJ1-6, the V gene TRBV4-2; D remains ambiguous. The ends were cut back, 0 bases at V and 14 bases at J, with 17 bases in the middle. This CDR3 spans 15 amino acids. Germline V gene lookup returns CDR1 LGHNA and CDR2 YNFKEQ. CDR3 loop: CASSQERVAMGSLHF. For the CDR3, the DNA is TGTGCCAGCAGCCAAGAAAGGGTAGCAATGGGGTCCCTCCACTTT.

V usage is TRBV30 and J usage is TRBJ2-7; TRBD1 aligns across 10 bases. This CDR3 has 13 residues. CDR1 GTSNPN and CDR2 SVGIG come from the germline V gene (reference sequence). Unmatched junction bases numbered 3, after V lost 5 bases and J lost 2 bases. CDR3 DNA: TGTGCCTGGGGGACAGGGGTGGCCTACGAGCAGTACTTC. It specifies CAWGTGVAYEQYF.

J is TRBJ1-1 and V is TRBV27; D not certain. The V and J ends lost 2 bases and 7 bases respectively, with 14 bases between them. The CDR3 is 14 amino acids. Germline V lookup: CDR1 MNHEY, CDR2 SMNVEV (reference sequence). CDR3 residues: CASSLIPRDLEAFF. The CDR3 DNA is TGTGCCAGCAGTTTAATCCCAAGGGATCTTGAAGCTTTCTTT.

This clone came up a few times. The J gene is TRBJ1-4, the V gene TRBV19, with D unclear. CDR1 LNHDA and CDR2 SQIVND come from the germline V gene (reference sequence). Trimming cost V 5 bases and J 8 bases, with 18 bases left between them. The CDR3 covers 15 residues. CDR3 DNA: TGTGCCAGTAGTGCCAGTCAAAGGGTGGAAGAAAAACTGTTTTTT. It translates to CASSASQRVEEKLFF.

The J gene is TRBJ1-1, the V gene TRBV27, with no clear D. V was cut by 7 bases and J by 4 bases, with 31 bases left in between. The CDR3 length is 19 residues. CDR1 and CDR2 (germline): MNHEY, SMNVEV (reference sequence). In DNA, the CDR3 is TGTGCCAGCACTCGAAGGGCTCAGGAAACAATGATGGGGTCCACTGAAGCTTTCTTT. Its translation: CASTRRAQETMMGSTEAFF.

This clone was seen a handful of times. V usage is TRBV5-1 and J usage is TRBJ1-1, with TRBD1 matching over 11 bases. V was clipped by 4 bases and J by 13 bases; unmatched bases: 6. Germline-derived CDR1 and CDR2 are SGHRS and YFSETQ. The CDR3 covers 12 residues. CDR3 in amino acids: CASSGTGGEVFF. CDR3 DNA: TGCGCCAGCAGCGGGACAGGGGGAGAGGTTTTCTTT.

This clone has a handful of counts. V gene TRBV5-1 combines with J gene TRBJ1-1; D uncertain. V was clipped by 2 bases and J by 1 base, with 12 bases between them. The CDR3 length is 15 residues. Germline assignment: CDR1 SGHRS and CDR2 YFSETQ. The DNA of the CDR3 is TGCGCCAGCAGCTTCTTGGCAGAGGGGAACACTGAAGCTTTCTTT. Protein sequence: CASSFLAEGNTEAFF.

The V and J genes are TRBV4-1 and TRBJ2-5; unclear D gene. The CDR3 spans 14 residues. V lost 0 bases and J lost 4, with 9 bases in between. CDR1 and CDR2 (germline): MGHRA, YSYEKL. The DNA of the CDR3 is TGCGCCAGCAGCCAAGATGACACTCCAGAGACCCAGTACTTC. Protein: CASSQDDTPETQYF.

This rearrangement joins TRBV10-3 to TRBJ1-5, with D possibly matching TRBD1 (6 bases). The V and J ends lost 3 bases and 4 bases respectively, with 13 bases between them. Germline CDR1 reads ENHRY; CDR2 reads SYGVKD. This CDR3 comprises 15 residues. CDR3 loop: CAISDSRGRNQPQHF. The CDR3 nucleotides read TGTGCCATCAGTGACTCCAGGGGTCGGAATCAGCCCCAGCATTTT.